The 15 T cell receptor beta chains below were found in one sample sequenced in a study of response to subunit inactivated influenza vaccine. Each CDR3 protein is one row after TCRdb ran MiXCR on the RT-PCR reads. This sample yields some 180,000 distinct CDR3 sequences, of which approximately 8.7% are seen a single time; approximately 11% belongs to the top ten. Here the sequenced sample was non-naive T cells sorted from PBMCs, taken on the day of vaccination. The receptor set was obtained from a man in his forties or fifties who received an inactivated influenza vaccine.

The sample holds a few counts of this clonotype. The rearrangement joins TRBV12-3 or TRBV12-4 to TRBJ2-2, with 9 bases aligning to TRBD2. V shed 2 bases and J 5 bases; nucleotides not matched to a gene: 3. The length of the CDR3 is 15 residues. CDR3 sequence reads: CASSLYLAGTGELFF. The DNA of the CDR3 is TGTGCCAGCAGTTTATATCTAGCGGGAACCGGGGAGCTGTTTTTT.

This clonotype was seen a few times. This chain joins TRBV6-2 or TRBV6-3 and TRBJ2-3; TRBD1 is a possible D gene (6 bases). The V end was cut by 2 bases, the J end by 6 bases, with 12 bases between. The CDR3 totals 14 residues. From germline, CDR1 is MNHEY and CDR2 SVGEGT. The DNA for the CDR3 is TGTGCCAGCAGTTACATCACAGGGACCGATACGCAGTATTTT. It codes for CASSYITGTDTQYF.

This clonotype has more than one count but fewer than ten. The J gene is TRBJ2-1, the V gene TRBV6-1; 10 nucleotides align to TRBD1. Germline values: CDR1 MNHNS, CDR2 SASEGT. The V segment lost 6 bases and the J segment 3 bases; nucleotides outside the gene matches: 8. The CDR3 is 16 amino acids. The CDR3 sequence: CASRGGTGERYNEQFF. In DNA, the CDR3 is TGTGCCAGCAGAGGGGGGACAGGGGAACGCTACAATGAGCAGTTCTTC.

This clonotype was observed a few times. The genes are TRBV18 and TRBJ2-5; D possibly corresponds to TRBD2 (6 bases). The CDR3 is 16 residues long. The germline V gene has CDR1 KGHSH and CDR2 LQKENI. The V end was cut by 6 bases, the J end by 2 bases, with 19 bases between. The CDR3 coding sequence is TGTGCCAGCTCGGAATCTCCGGGACTGGGACAAGAGACCCAGTACTTC. Residues: CASSESPGLGQETQYF.

The table lists this clonotype with many counts. This chain joins TRBV6-1 and TRBJ1-2; no reliable D call. Trimming removed 3 bases at V and 4 bases at J, with 6 bases between. This CDR3 is built from 12 residues. From germline, CDR1 is MNHNS and CDR2 SASEGT. The CDR3 sequence is CASSEAGYGYTF. The CDR3 DNA follows: TGTGCCAGCAGTGAGGCAGGCTATGGCTACACCTTC.

Many counts were recorded for this clonotype. The V and J genes are TRBV24-1 and TRBJ2-1; 12 bases line up with TRBD1. Trimming took 0 bases from V and 8 from J; bases not matched to a gene: 7. The germline CDR1 and CDR2 sequences are KGHDR and SFDVKD. The CDR3 loop spans 17 amino acids. The CDR3 nucleotides read TGTGCCACCAGTGATTTGCGGGGACAGGGGGCGGGGGATGAGCAGTTCTTC. Translated: CATSDLRGQGAGDEQFF.

This clonotype was counted many times. This chain uses TRBV6-2 or TRBV6-3 with TRBJ2-7; 9 positions agree with TRBD1. This CDR3 has 16 amino acids. CDR1 is MNHEY, CDR2 SVGEGT, per germline. V gave up 2 bases and J gave up 2 bases; unmatched junction bases: 7. The CDR3 coding sequence is TGTGCCAGCAGTTACGCAGCCGGGACAGGGACCTACGAGCAGTACTTC. This translates into CASSYAAGTGTYEQYF.

The CDR3 coding sequence is TGTGCCAGCAGCTACACAGGGGGAGACTATGGCTACACCTTC. Protein product: CASSYTGGDYGYTF. V gene TRBV7-9 combines with J gene TRBJ1-2, with TRBD1 matching over 8 bases. This CDR3 comprises 14 residues. The junction had 4 bases not matched to a gene; V was cut back by 4 bases and J by 3 bases. Germline loops: CDR1 SEHNR, CDR2 FQNEAQ (reference sequence).

This clonotype was seen repeatedly, ten times or more. J is TRBJ2-7 and V is TRBV6-1; 7 nucleotides match TRBD1. Germline V gene lookup returns CDR1 MNHNS and CDR2 SASEGT. This CDR3 contains 15 residues. The V gene end was trimmed by 6 bases and the J gene end by 0 bases; junction bases not matched to a gene: 8. This CDR3 reads CASRKRQGDSYEQYF. CDR3 nucleotides: TGTGCCAGCAGGAAACGACAGGGTGACTCCTACGAGCAGTACTTC.

There are a few counts of this clonotype. The rearrangement joins TRBV7-9 to TRBJ2-1, with 7 nucleotides matching TRBD2. In germline, CDR1 is SEHNR, CDR2 FQNEAQ (reference sequence). The CDR3 spans 17 residues. After removal of 4 bases from V and 3 bases from J, the junction contained 12 bases not matched to a gene. CDR3 nucleotides: TGTGCCAGCAGCTCACCCATACCGGGGGGAATCTACAATGAGCAGTTCTTC. Its protein product is CASSSPIPGGIYNEQFF.

This clonotype turned up a few times. The CDR3, as DNA: TGCAGTGCAGAAACAGGGGGCTATGGCTACACCTTC. Translated, it gives CSAETGGYGYTF. The J gene is TRBJ1-2, the V gene TRBV20-1; 8 nucleotides match TRBD1. V shed 6 bases and J 4 bases; nucleotides not matched to a gene: 4. The CDR3 consists of 12 residues. CDR1 is DFQATT and CDR2 is SNEGSKA in the germline V gene (reference sequence).

The table lists this clonotype with a few counts. The gene calls are TRBV6-1 and TRBJ2-7, with TRBD2 as a possible D gene (7 bases). Trimming stripped 1 base from V and 0 bases from J, with 10 bases between. The CDR3 consists of 15 residues. Germline values: CDR1 MNHNS, CDR2 SASEGT. The CDR3: CASSEDGGLSYEQYF. The CDR3 DNA is TGTGCCAGCAGTGAAGACGGGGGGCTCTCCTACGAGCAGTACTTC.

This clonotype was detected many times. V and J are TRBV5-6 and TRBJ1-1; possible D gene TRBD1, 5 bases. This CDR3 comprises 16 residues. In germline, CDR1 is SGHDT, CDR2 YYEEEE. V lost 1 base, J lost 4 bases, and 17 bases lay in between. CDR3 DNA: TGTGCCAGCAGCTTGAATTTATGGAGGGGCGTCACTGAAGCTTTCTTT. It translates to CASSLNLWRGVTEAFF.

This clonotype was picked up many times. CDR3 region: CSAPRGSPHNEQFF. The CDR3, as DNA: TGCAGTGCTCCTAGGGGGAGTCCCCACAATGAGCAGTTCTTC. The chain employs TRBV20-1 and TRBJ2-1; tentative D call: TRBD1 (6 bases). The CDR3 contains 14 residues. Germline V CDR1 and CDR2: DFQATT, SNEGSKA (reference sequence). Between the trimmed V and J ends, which lost 5 bases and 5 bases, there was a span of 16 bases.

This clonotype appeared many times. This chain connects TRBV20-1 to TRBJ2-2; either TRBD1 or TRBD2 may supply D (5 bases each). CDR3 size: 13 residues. V was shortened by 6 bases and J by 6 bases, with 14 bases between the two germline ends. From germline, CDR1 is DFQATT and CDR2 SNEGSKA (reference sequence). DNA of the CDR3: TGCAGTGCCCGCTCGTGGGACGCCGGGGAGCTGTTTTTT. Its translation: CSARSWDAGELFF.